This T cell receptor (beta chain) was captured by sequencing in a study of T-cell reconstitution after alpha-beta-depleted transplantation in children. The J segment lost 6 bases and the V segment lost 4 bases, leaving 6 bases of the junction unmatched. The CDR3 has 14 amino acids. Germline loops: CDR1 SGHRS, CDR2 YFSETQ. Points from the study as a whole: Several hundred graft clones that had expanded were reportedly the source of alpha-beta T cells about two months after transplant. Certain patients had high TCRbeta diversity at day 60, and it came from recipient T cells and thymic progenitors that survived.

This clonotype was counted only a few times. As yet, its antigen is unknown. For TCRbeta, the library was prepared with unique molecular identifiers. TCRdb called the PCR reads again in MiXCR, with one record for every CDR3 protein. The table lists a few hundred thousand distinct CDR3 sequences, approximately 13% of them singletons. This sample comprised PBMCs, mostly from graft donor cells, obtained 360 days after TCRalphabeta/CD19-depleted stem cell transplant. This TCR was recovered from a male patient under 18 who had a stem cell transplant for acute myeloid leukemia, so the T cells may come from the graft donor. V and J are TRBV5-1 and TRBJ2-1; 8 nucleotides match TRBD2. The CDR3 coding sequence is TGCGCCAGCAGCCCCGGGGGGGCCTTCAATGAGCAGTTCTTC. Its translation is CASSPGGAFNEQFF.